This is a list of T cell receptor beta chains from one sample in a study of cytotoxic CD8 clonotypes in ibrutinib-treated CLL. Sequencing used immunoSEQ multiplex PCR; TCRdb keeps in-frame clones, though not all of them. In the table there are fewer than 400,000 clones, 67% of which are singletons. The material was PBMCs, obtained after 36 months of ibrutinib treatment. Receptors originate from a human donor with chronic lymphocytic leukemia. Each CDR3 is given with its conserved first and last residue. The D gene is left open where the match is weak. Expanded clones get a size class; other rows say once, few or many, or leave the size out.

abundance: .
d_gene: TRBD1
v_gene: TRBV6-6
j_gene: TRBJ2-7
CDR3aa: CASSSTGVIPYEQYF
CDR3nt: TGTGCCAGCAGTTCGACAGGGGTGATACCCTACGAGCAGTACTTC

abundance: .
d_gene: .
v_gene: TRBV5-8
j_gene: TRBJ2-3
CDR3aa: CASSSDIGIDTQYF
CDR3nt: TGTGCCAGCAGCTCGGACATCGGAATAGATACGCAGTATTTT

abundance: .
d_gene: .
v_gene: TRBV7-9
j_gene: TRBJ2-5
CDR3aa: CASSFARVKKETQYF
CDR3nt: TGTGCCAGCAGCTTTGCGAGGGTCAAGAAAGAGACCCAGTACTTC

abundance: .
d_gene: .
v_gene: TRBV15
j_gene: TRBJ2-1
CDR3aa: CATSRTFTTNPLNNEQFF
CDR3nt: TGTGCCACCAGCCGCACCTTTACGACTAATCCCCTTAACAATGAGCAGTTCTTC

abundance: few
d_gene: .
v_gene: TRBV29-1
j_gene: TRBJ1-1
CDR3aa: CSVDRHGNTEAFF
CDR3nt: TGCAGCGTTGATCGACACGGGAACACTGAAGCTTTCTTT

abundance: .
d_gene: TRBD2
v_gene: TRBV6-5
j_gene: TRBJ2-5
CDR3aa: CASSTGLAVLETQYF
CDR3nt: TGTGCCAGCAGTACGGGACTAGCGGTTTTGGAGACCCAGTACTTC

abundance: few
d_gene: TRBD1
v_gene: TRBV6-1
j_gene: TRBJ1-5
CDR3aa: CATGQGHQPQHF
CDR3nt: TGTGCCACGGGACAGGGACATCAGCCCCAGCATTTT

abundance: few
d_gene: .
v_gene: TRBV5-1
j_gene: TRBJ2-3
CDR3aa: CASRVHLSTDTQYF
CDR3nt: TGCGCCAGCAGAGTCCACCTTAGCACAGATACGCAGTATTTT

abundance: once
d_gene: .
v_gene: TRBV29-1
j_gene: TRBJ2-2
CDR3aa: CSVEDTAELFF
CDR3nt: TGCAGCGTTGAAGATACGGCGGAGCTGTTTTTT

abundance: .
d_gene: TRBD1
v_gene: TRBV19
j_gene: TRBJ2-5
CDR3aa: CASSMSGGRRETQYF
CDR3nt: TGTGCCAGTAGTATGTCAGGGGGACGTAGGGAGACCCAGTACTTC

abundance: .
d_gene: TRBD2
v_gene: TRBV5-1
j_gene: TRBJ2-1
CDR3aa: CASSTGLAGGPGEQFF
CDR3nt: TGCGCCAGCAGCACCGGACTAGCGGGGGGGCCGGGTGAGCAGTTCTTC

abundance: once
d_gene: TRBD2
v_gene: TRBV28
j_gene: TRBJ2-7
CDR3aa: CASRKLAGVLGEQYF
CDR3nt: TGTGCCAGCAGAAAACTAGCGGGAGTGTTGGGGGAGCAGTACTTC

abundance: .
d_gene: TRBD2
v_gene: TRBV19
j_gene: TRBJ2-2
CDR3aa: CASSITSGTVGELFF
CDR3nt: TGTGCCAGTAGTATAACTAGCGGGACTGTCGGGGAGCTGTTTTTT

abundance: .
d_gene: TRBD1
v_gene: TRBV19
j_gene: TRBJ2-7
CDR3aa: CASRDRVNEQYF
CDR3nt: TGTGCCAGTAGGGACAGGGTCAACGAGCAGTACTTC

abundance: few
d_gene: .
v_gene: TRBV19
j_gene: TRBJ1-1
CDR3aa: CASRVGATEAFF
CDR3nt: TGTGCCAGTAGAGTGGGGGCCACTGAAGCTTTCTTT

abundance: .
d_gene: .
v_gene: TRBV29-1
j_gene: TRBJ2-7
CDR3aa: CSVQPDRSYEQYF
CDR3nt: TGCAGCGTTCAGCCCGACAGGTCCTACGAGCAGTACTTC

abundance: .
d_gene: .
v_gene: TRBV4-1
j_gene: TRBJ1-4
CDR3aa: CASSQVQGATNEKLFF
CDR3nt: TGCGCCAGCAGCCAAGTTCAGGGCGCAACTAATGAAAAACTGTTTTTT

abundance: .
d_gene: TRBD2
v_gene: TRBV11-1
j_gene: TRBJ2-7
CDR3aa: CASSFTGTNAAYEQYF
CDR3nt: TGTGCCAGCAGCTTTACCGGGACTAACGCGGCCTACGAGCAGTACTTC

abundance: few
d_gene: TRBD1
v_gene: TRBV11-2
j_gene: TRBJ2-7
CDR3aa: CASSLGTGGWYEQYF
CDR3nt: TGTGCCAGCAGCTTAGGGACAGGGGGGTGGTACGAGCAGTACTTC

abundance: once
d_gene: .
v_gene: TRBV5-5
j_gene: TRBJ2-3
CDR3aa: CASSLEWAGTITDTQYF
CDR3nt: TGTGCCAGCAGCTTGGAGTGGGCGGGGACCATCACAGATACGCAGTATTTT

abundance: .
d_gene: .
v_gene: TRBV5-5
j_gene: TRBJ2-5
CDR3aa: CASSLSGIQETQYF
CDR3nt: TGTGCCAGCAGCTTGTCCGGGATTCAAGAGACCCAGTACTTC

abundance: once
d_gene: TRBD1
v_gene: TRBV4-1
j_gene: TRBJ1-2
CDR3aa: CASSQHPTGGYGYTF
CDR3nt: TGCGCCAGCAGCCAACACCCTACAGGGGGCTATGGCTACACCTTC

abundance: once
d_gene: TRBD1
v_gene: TRBV15
j_gene: TRBJ2-7
CDR3aa: CATSRTGQADYEQYF
CDR3nt: TGTGCCACCAGCAGAACGGGACAGGCAGACTACGAGCAGTACTTC

abundance: few
d_gene: .
v_gene: TRBV4-3
j_gene: TRBJ2-7
CDR3aa: CASSQGYSSYEQYF
CDR3nt: TGCGCCAGCAGCCAAGGTTACAGCTCCTACGAGCAGTACTTC

abundance: .
d_gene: TRBD1
v_gene: TRBV18
j_gene: TRBJ1-2
CDR3aa: CASSPTGTAPGYTF
CDR3nt: TGTGCCAGCTCACCGACCGGGACAGCTCCCGGCTACACCTTC